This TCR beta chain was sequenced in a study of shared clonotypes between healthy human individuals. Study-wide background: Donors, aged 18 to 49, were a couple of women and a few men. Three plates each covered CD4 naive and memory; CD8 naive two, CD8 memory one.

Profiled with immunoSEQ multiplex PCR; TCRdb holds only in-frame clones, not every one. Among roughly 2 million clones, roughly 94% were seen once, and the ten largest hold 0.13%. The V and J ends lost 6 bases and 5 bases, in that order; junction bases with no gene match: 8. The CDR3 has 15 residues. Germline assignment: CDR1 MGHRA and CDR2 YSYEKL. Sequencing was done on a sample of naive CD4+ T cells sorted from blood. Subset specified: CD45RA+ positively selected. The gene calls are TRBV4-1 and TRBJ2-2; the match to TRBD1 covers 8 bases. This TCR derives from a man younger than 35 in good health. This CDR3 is CASRPDRVRTGELFF. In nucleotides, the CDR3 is TGCGCCAGCAGACCGGACAGGGTACGGACCGGGGAGCTGTTTTTT.